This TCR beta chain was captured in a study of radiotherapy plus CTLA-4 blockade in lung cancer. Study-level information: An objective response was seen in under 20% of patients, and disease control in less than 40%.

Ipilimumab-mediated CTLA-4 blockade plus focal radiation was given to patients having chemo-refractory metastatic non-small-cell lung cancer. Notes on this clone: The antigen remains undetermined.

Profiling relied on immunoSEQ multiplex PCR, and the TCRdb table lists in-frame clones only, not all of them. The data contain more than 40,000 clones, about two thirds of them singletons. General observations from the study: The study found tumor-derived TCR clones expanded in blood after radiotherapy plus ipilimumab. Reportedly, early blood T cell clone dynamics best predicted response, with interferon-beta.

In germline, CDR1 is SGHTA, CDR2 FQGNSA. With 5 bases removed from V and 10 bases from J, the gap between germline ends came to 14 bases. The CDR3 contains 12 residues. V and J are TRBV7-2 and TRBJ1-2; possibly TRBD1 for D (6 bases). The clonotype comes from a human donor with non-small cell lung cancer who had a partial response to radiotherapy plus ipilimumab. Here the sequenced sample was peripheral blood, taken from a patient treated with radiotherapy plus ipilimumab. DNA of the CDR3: TGTGCCAGCAGCCCAAGGACAGCCGACTACACCTTC. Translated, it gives CASSPRTADYTF.